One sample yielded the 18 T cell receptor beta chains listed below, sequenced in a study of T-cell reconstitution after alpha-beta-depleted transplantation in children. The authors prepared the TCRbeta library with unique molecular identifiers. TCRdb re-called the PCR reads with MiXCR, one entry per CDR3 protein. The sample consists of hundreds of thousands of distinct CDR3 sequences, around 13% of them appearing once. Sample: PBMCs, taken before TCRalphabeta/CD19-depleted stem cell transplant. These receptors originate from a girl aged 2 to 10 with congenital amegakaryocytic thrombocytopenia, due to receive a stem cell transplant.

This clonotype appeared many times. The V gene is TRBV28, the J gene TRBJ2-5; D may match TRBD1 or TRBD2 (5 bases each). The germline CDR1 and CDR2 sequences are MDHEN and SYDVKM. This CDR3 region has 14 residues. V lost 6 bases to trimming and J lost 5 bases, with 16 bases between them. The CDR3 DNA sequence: TGTGCCAGCAGATCCCGGGGCCCTGGGGAGACCCAGTACTTC. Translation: CASRSRGPGETQYF.

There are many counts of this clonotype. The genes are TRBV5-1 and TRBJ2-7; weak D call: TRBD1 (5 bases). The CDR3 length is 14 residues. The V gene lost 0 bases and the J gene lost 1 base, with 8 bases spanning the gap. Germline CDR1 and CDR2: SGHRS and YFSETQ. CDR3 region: CASSLADRSYEQYF. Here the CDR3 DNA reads TGCGCCAGCAGCTTGGCCGACAGATCCTACGAGCAGTACTTC. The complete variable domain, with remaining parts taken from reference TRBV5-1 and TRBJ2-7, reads KAGVTQTPRYLIKTRGQQVTLSCSPISGHRSVSWYQQTPGQGLQFLFEYFSETQRNKGNFPGRFSGRQFSNSRSEMNVSTLELGDSALYLCASSLADRSYEQYFGPGTRLTVT.

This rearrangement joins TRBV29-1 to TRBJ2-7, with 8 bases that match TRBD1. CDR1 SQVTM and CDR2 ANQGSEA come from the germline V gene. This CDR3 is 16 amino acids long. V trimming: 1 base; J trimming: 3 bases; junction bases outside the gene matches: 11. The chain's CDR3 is CSVEGVVGQAYYEQYF. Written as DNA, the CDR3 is TGCAGCGTTGAAGGTGTTGTGGGACAGGCTTACTACGAGCAGTACTTC.

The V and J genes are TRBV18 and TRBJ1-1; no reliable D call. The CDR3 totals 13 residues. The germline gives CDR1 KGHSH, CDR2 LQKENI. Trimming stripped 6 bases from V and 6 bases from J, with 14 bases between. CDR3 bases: TGTGCCAGCTCCCTGGTTCTAGACGCTGAAGCTTTCTTT. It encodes CASSLVLDAEAFF.

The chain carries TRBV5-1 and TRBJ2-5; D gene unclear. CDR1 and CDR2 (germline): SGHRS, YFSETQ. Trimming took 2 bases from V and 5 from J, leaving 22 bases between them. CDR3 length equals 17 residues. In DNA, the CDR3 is TGCGCCAGCAGCTTAACGGCAGCATTGTTTGATTCGGAGACCCAGTACTTC. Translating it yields CASSLTAALFDSETQYF.

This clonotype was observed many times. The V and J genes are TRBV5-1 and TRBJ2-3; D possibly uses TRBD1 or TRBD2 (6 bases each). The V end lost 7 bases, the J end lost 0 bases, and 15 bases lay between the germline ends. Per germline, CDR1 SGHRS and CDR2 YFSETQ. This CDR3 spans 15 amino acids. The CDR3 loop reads CASRWGASSTDTQYF. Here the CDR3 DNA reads TGCGCCAGCCGCTGGGGGGCGTCTAGCACAGATACGCAGTATTTT.

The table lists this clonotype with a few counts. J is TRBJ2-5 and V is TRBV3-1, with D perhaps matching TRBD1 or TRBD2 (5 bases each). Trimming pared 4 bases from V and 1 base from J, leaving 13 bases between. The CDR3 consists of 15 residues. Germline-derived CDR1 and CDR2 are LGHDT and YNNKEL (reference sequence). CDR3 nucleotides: TGTGCCAGCAGCCCCAACCGGGGCCCCCAAGAGACCCAGTACTTC. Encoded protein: CASSPNRGPQETQYF.

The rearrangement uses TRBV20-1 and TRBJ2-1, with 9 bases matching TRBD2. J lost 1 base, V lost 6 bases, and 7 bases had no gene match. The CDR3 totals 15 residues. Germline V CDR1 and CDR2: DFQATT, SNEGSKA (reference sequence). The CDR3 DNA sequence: TGCAGTGCCTTGCGGGAGGGAATTTCCTACAATGAGCAGTTCTTC. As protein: CSALREGISYNEQFF.

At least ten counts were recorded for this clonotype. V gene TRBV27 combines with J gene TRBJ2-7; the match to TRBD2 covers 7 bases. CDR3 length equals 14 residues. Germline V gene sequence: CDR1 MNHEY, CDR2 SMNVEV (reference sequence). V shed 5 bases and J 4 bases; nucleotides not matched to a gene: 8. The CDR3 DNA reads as TGTGCCAGCAGTGTTAGCGGGTTTGGGTACGAGCAGTACTTC. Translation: CASSVSGFGYEQYF.

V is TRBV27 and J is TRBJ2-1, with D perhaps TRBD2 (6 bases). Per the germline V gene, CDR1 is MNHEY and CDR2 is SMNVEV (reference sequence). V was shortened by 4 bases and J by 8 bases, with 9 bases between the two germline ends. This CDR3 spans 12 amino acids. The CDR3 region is CASSWSGDEQFF. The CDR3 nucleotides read TGTGCCAGCAGTTGGTCGGGAGATGAGCAGTTCTTC.

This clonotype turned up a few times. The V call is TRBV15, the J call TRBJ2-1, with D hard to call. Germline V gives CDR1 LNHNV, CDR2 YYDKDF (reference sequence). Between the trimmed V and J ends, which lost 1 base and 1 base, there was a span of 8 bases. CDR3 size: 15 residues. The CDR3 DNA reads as TGTGCCACCAGCAGAGTTGGCGCATCCTACAATGAGCAGTTCTTC. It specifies CATSRVGASYNEQFF.

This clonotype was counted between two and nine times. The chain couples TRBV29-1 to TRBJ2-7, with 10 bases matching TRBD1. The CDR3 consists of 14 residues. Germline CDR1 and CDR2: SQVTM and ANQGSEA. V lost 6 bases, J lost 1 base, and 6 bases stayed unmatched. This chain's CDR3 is CSVESGQGSYEQYF. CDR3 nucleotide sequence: TGCAGCGTCGAGTCGGGACAGGGGTCCTACGAGCAGTACTTC.

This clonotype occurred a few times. The CDR3 is CASSFPGYEQFF. CDR3 DNA sequence: TGTGCCAGCAGCTTTCCGGGATATGAGCAGTTCTTC. This sequence joins TRBV7-8 and TRBJ2-1, with D possibly TRBD2 on 5 matching bases. The V gene lost 3 bases and the J gene lost 8 bases, with 8 bases spanning the gap. CDR1 is SGHVS and CDR2 is FQNEAQ in the germline V gene. CDR3 length: 12 amino acids.

The chain's CDR3 is CASSPTASGRTDTQYF. DNA of the CDR3: TGCGCCAGCAGCCCAACTGCTAGCGGGAGAACAGATACGCAGTATTTT. The chain employs TRBV5-1 and TRBJ2-3; 10 bases are shared with TRBD2. The CDR3 is 16 amino acids. Trimming at V came to 4 bases and at J to 3 bases, leaving 8 bases not matched to a gene. Per germline, CDR1 SGHRS and CDR2 YFSETQ.

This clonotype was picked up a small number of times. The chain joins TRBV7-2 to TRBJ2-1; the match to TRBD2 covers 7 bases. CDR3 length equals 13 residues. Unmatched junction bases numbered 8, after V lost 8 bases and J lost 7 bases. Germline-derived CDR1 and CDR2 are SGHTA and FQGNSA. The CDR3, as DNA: TGTGCCAGCGGGGGAGCGGGAATTAATGAGCAGTTCTTC. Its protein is CASGGAGINEQFF.

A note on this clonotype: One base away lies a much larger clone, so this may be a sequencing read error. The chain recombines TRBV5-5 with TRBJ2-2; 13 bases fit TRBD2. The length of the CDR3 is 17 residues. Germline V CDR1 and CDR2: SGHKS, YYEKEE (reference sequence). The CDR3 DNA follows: TGTGCCAGCAGCCTGGGACTAGCGGGACTCTTCACCGGGGAGCTGTCTTTT. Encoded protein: CASSLGLAGLFTGELSF. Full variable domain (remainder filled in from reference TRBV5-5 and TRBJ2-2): DAGVTQSPTHLIKTRGQQVTLRCSPISGHKSVSWYQQVLGQGPQFIFQYYEKEERGRGNFPDRFSARQFPNYSSELNVNALLLGDSALYLCASSLGLAGLFTGELSFGEGSRLTVL.

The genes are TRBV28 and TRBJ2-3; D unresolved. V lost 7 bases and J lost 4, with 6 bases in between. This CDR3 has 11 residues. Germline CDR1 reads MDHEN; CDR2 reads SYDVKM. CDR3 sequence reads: CASNAPDTQYF. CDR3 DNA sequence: TGTGCCAGCAACGCCCCAGATACGCAGTATTTT.

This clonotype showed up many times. CDR3 in amino acids: CASSFGSAYYPTRSYNEQFF. CDR3 coding DNA: TGTGCCAGCAGCTTTGGTAGCGCCTACTACCCTACTCGCTCCTACAATGAGCAGTTCTTC. The gene calls are TRBV7-2 and TRBJ2-1; TRBD2 might be the D (5 bases). The CDR3 spans 20 residues. Germline V gives CDR1 SGHTA, CDR2 FQGNSA. V gave up 3 bases and J gave up 0 bases, with 24 bases separating them.